This T cell receptor beta chain was recovered during a study of early T cells in non-severe SARS-CoV-2 infection. Background on the study: Chains were unpaired, as sequencing was done on bulk RNA from unsorted whole blood.

There are many counts of this clonotype. Its antigen remains unidentified. Study-wide findings and caveats: A preference for anti-spike CD8 responses marked VDJdb matching, which missed private and CD4 specificities.

Molecules of cDNA were individually given unique molecular identifiers that were attached to them. Each CDR3 protein is one row after TCRdb ran MiXCR on the 5' RACE reads. The sample holds fewer than 50,000 distinct CDR3 sequences, around 6% seen once. J was trimmed by 2 bases and V by 4 bases; bases with no gene match: 2. CDR1 and CDR2 from the germline V gene are LNHNV and YYDKDF (reference sequence). CDR3 length: 14 amino acids. This TCR was sampled from an adult who was a healthcare worker with PCR-confirmed SARS-CoV-2 infection or an uninfected control (not recorded which). The chain joins TRBV15 to TRBJ2-1; TRBD1 matches at 7 bases. The input for sequencing was whole blood, taken at baseline. The CDR3: CATSKDRTYNEQFF. In DNA, the CDR3 is TGTGCCACCAGCAAGGACAGGACCTACAATGAGCAGTTCTTC.